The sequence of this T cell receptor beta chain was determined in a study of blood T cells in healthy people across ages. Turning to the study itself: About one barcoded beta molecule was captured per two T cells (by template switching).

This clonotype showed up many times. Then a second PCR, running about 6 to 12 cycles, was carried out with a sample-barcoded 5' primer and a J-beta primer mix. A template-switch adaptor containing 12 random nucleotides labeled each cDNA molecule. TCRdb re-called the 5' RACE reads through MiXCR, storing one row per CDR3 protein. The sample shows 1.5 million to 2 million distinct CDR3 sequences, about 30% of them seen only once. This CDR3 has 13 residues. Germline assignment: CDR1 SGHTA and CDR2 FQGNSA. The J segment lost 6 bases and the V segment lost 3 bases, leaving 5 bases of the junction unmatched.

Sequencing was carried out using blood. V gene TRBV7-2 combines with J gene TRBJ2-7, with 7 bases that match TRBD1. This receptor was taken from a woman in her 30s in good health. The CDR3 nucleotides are TGTGCCAGCAGCTTTCGGTCAGGGGGCGAGCAGTACTTC. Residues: CASSFRSGGEQYF. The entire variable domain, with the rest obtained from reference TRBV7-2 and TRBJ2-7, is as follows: GAGVSQSPSNKVTEKGKDVELRCDPISGHTALYWYRQSLGQGLEFLIYFQGNSAPDKSGLPSDRFSAERTGGSVSTLTIQRTQQEDSAVYLCASSFRSGGEQYFGPGTRLTVT.